Shown below are 20 T cell receptor beta chains from a single sample sequenced in a study of cytomegalovirus exposure and HLA in healthy donors. The study ran its PCR with 60 Vbeta and 13 Jbeta primers. Produced via immunoSEQ multiplex PCR; TCRdb's table is partial and in-frame only. The sample lists over 150,000 clones, 75% occurring once. The sample was PBMCs. These receptors originate from a male donor in good health and CMV-seronegative.

The gene calls are TRBV11-1 and TRBJ2-5; 10 nucleotides match TRBD1. The CDR3 has 14 residues. V was clipped by 6 bases and J by 9 bases; unmatched bases: 10. Germline V CDR1 and CDR2: SGHAT, FQDESV (reference sequence). The CDR3 DNA reads TGTGCCAGCAGGTTGACCGGGACAGGGGTGCCCCAGTACTTC. This translates into CASRLTGTGVPQYF.

V and J are TRBV6-6 and TRBJ1-2; 8 nucleotides agree with TRBD1. V gave up 8 bases and J gave up 7 bases; unmatched junction bases: 9. The CDR3 covers 13 residues. The germline V gene has CDR1 MNHNY and CDR2 SVGAGI (reference sequence). The CDR3 sequence is CASLVPGGGGYTF. The CDR3, as DNA: TGTGCCAGCCTCGTCCCAGGGGGCGGTGGCTACACCTTC.

The J gene is TRBJ1-3, the V gene TRBV19; no firm D call. The CDR3 totals 14 residues. V gave up 7 bases and J gave up 0 bases, with 10 bases separating them. Germline lookup yields CDR1 LNHDA and CDR2 SQIVND (reference sequence). CDR3 sequence: CASNFRGSGNTIYF. The CDR3 nucleotides read TGTGCCAGTAATTTCCGGGGCTCTGGAAACACCATATATTTT.

The rearrangement uses TRBV15 and TRBJ2-7, with D perhaps matching TRBD2 (5 bases). Germline V CDR1 and CDR2: LNHNV, YYDKDF (reference sequence). The CDR3 runs 13 residues. V was shortened by 0 bases and J by 6 bases, with 9 bases between the two germline ends. The CDR3 is CATSRDPSPEQYF. CDR3 nucleotides: TGTGCCACCAGCAGAGATCCTAGCCCCGAGCAGTACTTC.

This rearrangement joins TRBV18 to TRBJ2-5; D is unresolved. V gave up 8 bases and J gave up 2 bases, with 12 bases separating them. The CDR3 is made up of 13 amino acids. CDR1 KGHSH and CDR2 LQKENI come from the germline V gene. The CDR3 DNA is TGTGCCAGCCGTACCCCCGGTCAAGAGACCCAGTACTTC. Protein product: CASRTPGQETQYF.

The chain links TRBV6-1 to TRBJ2-1; D remains unclear. Germline V gene sequence: CDR1 MNHNS, CDR2 SASEGT. The CDR3 loop spans 15 amino acids. V lost 3 bases to trimming and J lost 8 bases, with 17 bases between them. The CDR3 protein is CASSDYPGAMDEQFF. The CDR3 DNA sequence: TGTGCCAGCAGTGACTACCCCGGAGCGATGGATGAGCAGTTCTTC.

The chain joins TRBV4-2 to TRBJ1-6, with TRBD1 matching over 10 bases. The CDR3 sequence is 15 residues long. Germline V lookup: CDR1 LGHNA, CDR2 YNFKEQ. The junction had 13 bases not matched to a gene; V was cut back by 5 bases and J by 15 bases. This chain's CDR3 is CASSSTGQGEALLHF. The CDR3 DNA is TGTGCCAGCAGCTCAACCGGACAGGGGGAGGCTCTCCTCCACTTT.

This chain links TRBV28 with TRBJ1-1; D uncertain. CDR1 and CDR2 from the germline V gene are MDHEN and SYDVKM. The CDR3 is 13 amino acids. Trimming left V 9 bases short and J 0 bases short, with 11 bases between. In DNA, the CDR3 is TGTGCCAGTTCAGGTGTGATGAACACTGAAGCTTTCTTT. The encoded protein is CASSGVMNTEAFF.

This clone was seen a few times. J is TRBJ2-1 and V is TRBV7-2; 9 bases line up with TRBD2. The CDR3 runs 17 residues. Trimming took 2 bases from V and 9 from J; bases not matched to a gene: 14. Germline CDR1 and CDR2: SGHTA and FQGNSA. Written as DNA, the CDR3 is TGTGCCAGCAGCTTAACCACGTGGGGCGGGGGGGCGGGTGAGCAGTTCTTC. The encoded protein is CASSLTTWGGGAGEQFF.

The V gene is TRBV29-1, the J gene TRBJ1-2; D is perhaps TRBD1 (5 bases). The CDR3 extends over 15 amino acids. V gave up 4 bases and J gave up 4 bases, with 19 bases separating them. The germline V gene encodes CDR1 SQVTM and CDR2 ANQGSEA. The CDR3 region has the DNA TGCAGCGTTGTGGTAACCAGGGAAATCAGCTATGGCTACACCTTC. Protein: CSVVVTREISYGYTF.

This clone was found a few times. The CDR3 sequence is CASSPAGAGEGTQYF. CDR3 DNA: TGTGCCAGCAGCCCCGCTGGGGCGGGGGAAGGTACGCAGTATTTT. The chain carries TRBV6-5 and TRBJ2-3, with 7 bases matching TRBD2. The CDR3 loop spans 15 amino acids. Per germline, CDR1 MNHEY and CDR2 SVGAGI. With 6 bases clipped from V and 8 bases from J, the junction kept 14 bases outside the gene matches.

The rearrangement uses TRBV4-1 and TRBJ1-5; D gene unclear. The CDR3 loop spans 13 amino acids. V was clipped by 1 base and J by 7 bases, with 8 bases between them. From germline, CDR1 is MGHRA and CDR2 YSYEKL. The CDR3 reads CASSQGREQPQHF. The CDR3 DNA reads TGCGCCAGCAGCCAAGGGAGGGAACAGCCCCAGCATTTT.

J is TRBJ1-1 and V is TRBV6-6; 7 bases line up with TRBD1. V dropped 4 bases and J dropped 0; count of bases not matched to a gene: 5. The CDR3 length is 15 residues. Germline CDR1 MNHNY, CDR2 SVGAGI (reference sequence). The chain's CDR3 is CASSFTGTVNTEAFF. CDR3 sequence (DNA): TGTGCCAGCAGTTTTACCGGGACAGTGAACACTGAAGCTTTCTTT.

A few counts support this clone. The chain combines TRBV7-3 with TRBJ2-2; TRBD2 might be the D (5 bases). Trimming shortened V by 2 bases and J by 6 bases, and 16 bases separated the two germline ends. The CDR3 loop spans 16 amino acids. Germline V gene sequence: CDR1 SGHTA, CDR2 FQGTGA. The CDR3 here is CASSLVGTPAAGELFF. The CDR3 region has the DNA TGTGCCAGCAGCTTAGTGGGAACCCCAGCGGCCGGGGAGCTGTTTTTT. The full variable domain, its missing parts supplied by reference TRBV7-3 and TRBJ2-2, is GAGVSQTPSNKVTEKGKYVELRCDPISGHTALYWYRQSLGQGPEFLIYFQGTGAADDSGLPNDRFFAVRPEGSVSTLKIQRTERGDSAVYLCASSLVGTPAAGELFFGEGSRLTVL.

The chain recombines TRBV5-1 with TRBJ1-2, with D perhaps matching TRBD1 (6 bases). The V and J ends lost 0 bases and 1 base respectively, with 13 bases between them. CDR3 length: 16 amino acids. Germline CDR1 reads SGHRS; CDR2 reads YFSETQ. The CDR3 DNA is TGCGCCAGCAGCTTGGCGGGGACAACCCATAACTATGGCTACACCTTC. Its translation is CASSLAGTTHNYGYTF.

The chain joins TRBV11-2 to TRBJ2-2, with 7 bases that match TRBD1. V lost 1 base, J lost 5 bases, and 4 bases stayed unmatched. Germline loops: CDR1 SGHAT, CDR2 FQNNGV. The CDR3 runs to 15 residues. CDR3 DNA sequence: TGTGCCAGCAGCTTAGCTCAGGGGGAGACCGGGGAGCTGTTTTTT. It encodes CASSLAQGETGELFF.

V gene TRBV5-4 combines with J gene TRBJ2-5; D may be TRBD2 (7 bases). CDR3 length equals 15 residues. Germline lookup yields CDR1 SGHNT and CDR2 YYREEE (reference sequence). V shed 4 bases and J shed 2 bases, with 15 bases lying between them. The CDR3 sequence: CASSPRGQGQETQYF. The CDR3 bases are TGTGCCAGCAGCCCGCGGGGGCAGGGTCAAGAGACCCAGTACTTC.

The chain recombines TRBV19 with TRBJ1-5; D gene ambiguous. This CDR3 spans 12 amino acids. The V gene lost 5 bases and the J gene lost 8 bases, with 10 bases spanning the gap. CDR1 and CDR2 from the germline V gene are LNHDA and SQIVND (reference sequence). The CDR3 reads CASSEGRKPQHF. For the CDR3, the DNA is TGTGCCAGTAGTGAGGGCCGTAAGCCCCAGCATTTT.

The genes are TRBV6-1 and TRBJ1-3, with D possibly being TRBD1 (6 bases). Trimming removed 4 bases at V and 5 bases at J, with 12 bases between. This CDR3 contains 14 residues. The germline V gene has CDR1 MNHNS and CDR2 SASEGT. CDR3 sequence: CASSAGTSRNTIYF. In nucleotides, the CDR3 is TGTGCCAGCAGTGCCGGGACATCCCGAAACACCATATATTTT.

The J gene is TRBJ2-7, the V gene TRBV7-3, with TRBD2 identical over 7 bases. Losses at the gene ends were 3 bases for V and 4 bases for J; bases not matched to a gene: 12. This CDR3 is 16 amino acids long. CDR1 SGHTA and CDR2 FQGTGA come from the germline V gene. The CDR3 bases are TGTGCCAGCAGCTTGGGCCATAGCGGGTTGGGGTACGAGCAGTACTTC. This encodes CASSLGHSGLGYEQYF.